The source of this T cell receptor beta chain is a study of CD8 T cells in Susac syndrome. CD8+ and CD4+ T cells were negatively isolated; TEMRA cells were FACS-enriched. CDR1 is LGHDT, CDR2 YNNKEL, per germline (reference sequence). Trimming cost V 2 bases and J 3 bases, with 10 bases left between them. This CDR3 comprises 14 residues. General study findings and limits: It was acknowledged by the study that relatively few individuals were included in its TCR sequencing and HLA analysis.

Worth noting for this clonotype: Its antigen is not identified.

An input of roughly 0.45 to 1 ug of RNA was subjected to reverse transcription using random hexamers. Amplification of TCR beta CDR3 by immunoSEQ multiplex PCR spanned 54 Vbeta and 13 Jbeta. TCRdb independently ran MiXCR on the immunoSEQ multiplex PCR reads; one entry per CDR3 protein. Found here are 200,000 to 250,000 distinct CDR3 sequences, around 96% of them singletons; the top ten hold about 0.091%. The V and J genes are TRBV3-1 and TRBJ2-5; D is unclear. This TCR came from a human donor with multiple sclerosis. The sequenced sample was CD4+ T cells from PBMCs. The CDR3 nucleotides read TGTGCCAGCAGCCAAAGATTCCAGGAAGAGACCCAGTACTTC. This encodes CASSQRFQEETQYF.